Sequencing of this T cell receptor (beta chain) was carried out in a study of cytomegalovirus exposure and HLA in healthy donors. General study results and limits: 150 to 200 TCR beta chains were listed as cytomegalovirus-associated. Rarity characterized most TCR sequences, yet some public TCRs appeared in many donors.

Primers included in the PCR were 60 Vbeta and 13 Jbeta primers. Profiled with immunoSEQ multiplex PCR; TCRdb holds only in-frame clones, not every one. The top ten hold less than 40% of the sample, which has about 85,000 clones, about 80% seen once. The CDR3 spans 17 residues. The ends lost 1 base at V and 5 bases at J; junction bases unmatched: 10. Germline V gene lookup returns CDR1 SGHAT and CDR2 FQNNGV. With regard to this clone: Antigen specificity is unknown.

This chain connects TRBV11-2 to TRBJ2-1, with 8 bases identical to TRBD2. The source of this sequence is a man aged 50 to 59 in good health and CMV-seropositive. Material for sequencing was PBMCs. This CDR3 reads CASSLVGSGIFHNEQFF. CDR3 nucleotides: TGTGCCAGCAGCTTAGTTGGTAGCGGGATCTTTCACAATGAGCAGTTCTTC.